This record covers a single T cell receptor beta chain. There is no known antigen for this receptor. Base-call qualities are not available, and no considerably larger clone is one nucleotide away. The entry originates in a study of shared clonotypes between healthy human individuals (dated by TCRdb to 2019 to 2021). The study in broad terms: Three men and two women, aged 18 to 49 years, made up the cohort. For each donor, CD4 naive and CD4 memory were each given three plates, CD8 naive was given two plates, and CD8 memory was given one plate. Blood TCR repertoires of about five healthy adults were deeply sequenced to estimate repertoire size and the extent of clonotype sharing between individuals. To increase sequencing depth and limit assay-specific biases, different laboratories used diverse techniques to prepare libraries and sequence TCR repertoires. Between about 0.94 and 8.9 billion PBMCs per donor were obtained by leukapheresis. Here is what the overall study found, with its caveats: Naive subsets generally had larger estimated clonotype richness than memory subsets did. Because the study included a small number of donors, the genetic and exposure-history diversity represented was limited. Sampling was limited to blood, and TCR repertoires in tissue likely differ from TCR repertoires in blood. Higher generation probabilities were observed for clonotypes shared by all four sorted-subset donors than for non-shared clonotypes. Even with the large sequencing depth, rarefaction of the sorted-subset datasets indicated that sequencing was incomplete. Pairwise subsampling led to the expectation that sequencing depth would affect the degree of clonotype sharing among donors. Approximately 5% of naive CD4, 3.5% of naive CD8, around 2.3% of memory CD4, and 0.35% to 0.4% of memory CD8 clonotypes were shared across four donors.

From cysteine to phenylalanine, the CDR3 is 16 amino acids long. Only the CDR3 DNA is retained, 48 bases long and in frame from the first base. Ends trimmed: V by 0 bases, J by 0 bases; bases unmatched to a gene: 2. Reading the germline V gene gives CDR1 SGHTA and CDR2 FQGTGA. Using the deep immunoSEQ assay, multiplex PCR amplified TCR CDR3 regions from genomic DNA. For each cell subset, the extracted genomic DNA was distributed evenly across all wells of several immunoSEQ 96-well plates, and each plate served as one replicate. For sorted subsets, approximately 200 ng of genomic DNA, equivalent to roughly 30,000 T cell genomes, went into each replicate PCR. The purified libraries were quantified using a Qubit 3.0 fluorometer, sized with a Bioanalyzer 2100, and then quantified again using the KAPA Library Quantification kit. A separate single-read 150-cycle Illumina NextSeq 550 flow cell was used to sequence each immunoSEQ 96-well plate. The paper's data handling went like this. The immunoSEQ output contained only junctional sequences without quality scores, so filtering could not match that applied to full-length reads. Sequences were annotated with PyIR, a Python wrapper for IgBLAST v1.9, using IMGT germline references to assign V/J genes and CDR3. Any read was removed if the V/J assignment was weak (E-value above 1e-6), the CDR3 was missing, or the read contained stop codons, out-of-frame junctions, or ambiguous translated residues. V3J clonotypes were defined as sequences sharing an identical inferred V gene, J gene, and CDR3 amino acid sequence. The percentage overlap between two repertoires was calculated by dividing the number of shared unique clonotypes by the size of the smaller repertoire. Three approaches were used to assess repertoire richness: RTK rarefaction, the Chao1 estimator, and Recon v2.1 estimates of unobserved clonotypes. OLGA was used to compute generation probabilities for all TCRbeta clonotypes that the gDNA method yielded from a handful of donors. In its TCRdb copy, this immuneACCESS table keeps in-frame sequences only and misses some clones. Where compared with another copy, unresolved V genes explain less than half of these, and the others have no known cause. The V and J calls and clone size were taken over from that table, and D and trimming were inferred from the DNA. The sample records roughly 2.5 million clones, around nine tenths of which are singletons. The ten largest clones represent about 0.13% of the sample.

Donors were healthy HIV-negative adults with no recently reported acute infections or vaccinations. All donors were Caucasian adults living in Nashville, Tennessee, USA. CD4+ T cells were enriched through magnetic negative selection, after which naive cells were positively selected on CD45RA and the remaining negative fraction served as the memory subset. After blood collection by leukapheresis, PBMCs were isolated using Ficoll-Histopaque density gradient centrifugation and then cryopreserved in the vapor phase of liquid nitrogen. Analytical flow cytometry was used to check the purity and quantity of every magnetically sorted T cell population. Genomic DNA was isolated from each sorted fraction and quantified by UV absorbance on a Nanodrop 2000c.

The clonotype was recovered from a man aged 18 to 30 in good health. Rearrangement joined TRBV7-3 to TRBJ2-1, with 7 central nucleotides matching TRBD1. The specimen sequenced was naive CD4+ T cells sorted from blood. Interpreted using the paper, the cell subset or site label stands for: CD45RA+ positively selected. Here the CDR3 is given as CASSLTRDSSYNEQFF. The DNA sequence reads TGTGCCAGCAGCTTAACCCGGGACAGCTCCTACAATGAGCAGTTCTTC.